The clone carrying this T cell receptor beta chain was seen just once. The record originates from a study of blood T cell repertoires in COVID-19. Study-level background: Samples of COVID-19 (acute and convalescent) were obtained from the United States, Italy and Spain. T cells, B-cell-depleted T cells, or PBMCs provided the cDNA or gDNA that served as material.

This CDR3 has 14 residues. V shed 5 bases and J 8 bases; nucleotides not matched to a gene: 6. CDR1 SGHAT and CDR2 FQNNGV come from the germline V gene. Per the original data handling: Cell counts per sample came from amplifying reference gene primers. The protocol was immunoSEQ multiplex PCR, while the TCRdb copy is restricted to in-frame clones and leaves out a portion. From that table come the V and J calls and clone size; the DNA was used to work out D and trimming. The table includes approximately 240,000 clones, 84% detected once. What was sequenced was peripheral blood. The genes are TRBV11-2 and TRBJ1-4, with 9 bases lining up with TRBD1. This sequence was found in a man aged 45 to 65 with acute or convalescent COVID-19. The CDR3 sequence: CASSPGTGYEKLFF. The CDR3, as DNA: TGTGCCAGCAGCCCCGGGACAGGGTACGAAAAACTGTTTTTT. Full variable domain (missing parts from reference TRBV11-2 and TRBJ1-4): EAGVAQSPRYKIIEKRQSVAFWCNPISGHATLYWYQQILGQGPKLLIQFQNNGVVDDSQLPKDRFSAERLKGVDSTLKIQPAKLEDSAVYLCASSPGTGYEKLFFGSGTQLSVL.